This T cell receptor beta chain was sequenced in a study of blood T cell repertoires in COVID-19. There are 11 residues in the CDR3. V was clipped by 5 bases and J by 2 bases, with 4 bases between them. Sequenced by immunoSEQ multiplex PCR; TCRdb stores in-frame clones only, minus some. The data contain under 50,000 clones, 85% of them singletons. This sequence was found in a human donor in a cohort sampled during active COVID-19. V usage is TRBV12-3 or TRBV12-4 and J usage is TRBJ2-7; D gene uncertain. Material for sequencing was peripheral blood. The CDR3 loop is CASSAAYEQYF. In DNA, the CDR3 is TGTGCCAGCAGTGCGGCCTACGAGCAGTACTTC.